This TCR beta chain comes out of a study of blood T cell repertoires in COVID-19. In the authors' methods: It was from reference gene primer amplification that nucleated cell counts were estimated. Assay used: immunoSEQ multiplex PCR; TCRdb lists only in-frame clones, some missing. The V and J calls and the clone size are those of that table, but D and trimming were determined from the DNA. The sample gives 450,000 or so clones, about 88% of which show up once; approximately 1.5% is in the top ten. The CDR3 extends over 16 amino acids. V trimming: 6 bases; J trimming: 1 base; junction bases outside the gene matches: 10. CDR1 and CDR2 from the germline V gene are WNHNN and SYGVQD (reference sequence).

The V and J genes are TRBV10-1 and TRBJ2-7; 9 bases agree with TRBD2. This receptor was identified in a woman aged 40 to 50 with COVID-19, enrolled during active disease. Material for sequencing was peripheral blood. The CDR3 loop reads CASSPGTSPLSYEQYF. Written as DNA, the CDR3 is TGCGCCAGCAGCCCCGGGACTAGCCCCCTTTCCTACGAGCAGTACTTC.